The rows below give T cell receptor beta chains drawn from one sample of a study of cytomegalovirus exposure and HLA in healthy donors. Sequencing used immunoSEQ multiplex PCR; TCRdb keeps in-frame clones, though not all of them. The table has fewer than 200,000 clones, roughly 75% seen once. Source material: PBMCs. The receptors stem from a female donor in good health and CMV-seronegative. The CDR3 runs from the conserved cysteine through the conserved F or W. D genes are given only for firm matches. Size is stated for part of the rows, as once, few or many counts, or as a class when the clone is expanded.

j_call,clone_size,v_call,d_call,cdr3_nt,cdr3_aa
TRBJ1-2,.,TRBV6-1,.,TGTGCCGCCAGCGGAGCACCTAACTATGGCTACACCTTC,CAASGAPNYGYTF
TRBJ2-3,.,TRBV7-2,.,TGTGCCAGCAGCTTAGCGCAGGGGACCCCTAGCACAGATACGCAGTATTTT,CASSLAQGTPSTDTQYF
TRBJ2-1,.,TRBV18,TRBD1,TGTGCCAGCTCACCACCGGGACAGGGAGGGTACTACAATGAGCAGTTCTTC,CASSPPGQGGYYNEQFF
TRBJ2-3,.,TRBV5-1,TRBD2,TGCGCCAGCGTAGCCGACTGGAAGCGGGGCGCAGATACGCAGTATTTT,CASVADWKRGADTQYF
TRBJ1-5,.,TRBV19,.,TGTGCCAGTAGCCTAGGAGGGCATAGCAATCAGCCCCAGCATTTT,CASSLGGHSNQPQHF
TRBJ1-3,few,TRBV20-1,.,TGCAGTGCCTCCTCTGGAAACACCATATATTTT,CSASSGNTIYF
TRBJ2-2,.,TRBV19,.,TGTGCCAGTAGTATGTGGGCAGGGCACAACACCGGGGAGCTGTTTTTT,CASSMWAGHNTGELFF
TRBJ2-7,.,TRBV30,TRBD1,TGTGCCTGGAGTGGACAGGGGACGGCCTACGAGCAGTACTTC,CAWSGQGTAYEQYF
TRBJ2-5,.,TRBV6-1,TRBD1,TGTGCCAGCAGCGGGACAGGGGTACGGGAGACCCAGTACTTC,CASSGTGVRETQYF
TRBJ2-5,.,TRBV29-1,.,TGCAGCGTTGCCCTAAATCTTAGAGAGACCCAGTACTTC,CSVALNLRETQYF
TRBJ2-3,.,TRBV7-9,TRBD1,TGTGCCAGCAGCTCACTCCGGGACAGGGTTAGCACAGATACGCAGTATTTT,CASSSLRDRVSTDTQYF
TRBJ2-1,once,TRBV4-1,.,TGCGCCAGCAGCCAAGGGGCTTACAATGAGCAGTTCTTC,CASSQGAYNEQFF
TRBJ2-7,.,TRBV5-8,TRBD1,TGTGCCAGCAGCTTGGGTGGACAGGGGGCGCGATCCTCCTACGAGCAGTACTTC,CASSLGGQGARSSYEQYF
TRBJ2-3,.,TRBV12-5,.,TGTGCTAGTGGTTTGGATCATCGAGCCCCTAGAGATACGCAGTATTTT,CASGLDHRAPRDTQYF
TRBJ2-7,.,TRBV19,.,TGTGCCACCAAAGGGGGCTACGAGCAGTACTTC,CATKGGYEQYF
TRBJ2-3,.,TRBV4-2,TRBD2,TGTGCCAGCAGCCAAGCAGCGGGAGTCACAGATACGCAGTATTTT,CASSQAAGVTDTQYF
TRBJ2-3,once,TRBV7-9,.,TGTGCCAGCAGCTTAGCGGAGGGGGCCGGCACAGATACGCAGTATTTT,CASSLAEGAGTDTQYF
TRBJ1-2,.,TRBV9,TRBD1,TGTGCCAGCAGCGTGGGGACAGGCCCCTATGGCTACACCTTC,CASSVGTGPYGYTF
TRBJ1-1,.,TRBV6-5,.,TGTGCCAGCAGTCTACGACACCAAGAAGCTTTCTTT,CASSLRHQEAFF
TRBJ1-4,.,TRBV30,.,TGTGCCTGGAGTAACCGGAGGGCCGGACCAAATGAAAAACTGTTTTTT,CAWSNRRAGPNEKLFF
TRBJ1-4,.,TRBV27,.,TGTGCCAGCAGCAGGGGAGGGGATGGGGAAAAACTGTTTTTT,CASSRGGDGEKLFF
TRBJ2-7,.,TRBV28,.,TGTGCCAGCGGAAGACAGGTCGGAAGGCGCGAGCAGTACTTC,CASGRQVGRREQYF
TRBJ1-4,.,TRBV29-1,.,TGCAGCGTTGAGGGGGGGCAGGGTATAAGTGAAAAACTGTTTTTT,CSVEGGQGISEKLFF
TRBJ2-1,.,TRBV7-2,.,TGTGCCAGCAGCGCGACTAGGAGCTCCTACAATGAGCAGTTCTTC,CASSATRSSYNEQFF
TRBJ1-1,.,TRBV7-8,.,TGTGCCAGCAGCCCTCGACAGGCCCTGAACACTGAAGCTTTCTTT,CASSPRQALNTEAFF
TRBJ1-4,.,TRBV11-2,.,TGTGCCAGCAGCTCAAGCCGAGGCGCCTACAATGAAAAACTGTTTTTT,CASSSSRGAYNEKLFF
TRBJ1-1,.,TRBV7-8,.,TGTGCCAGCAGCTTTCAAACAGGGAGAAGTGAAGCTTTCTTT,CASSFQTGRSEAFF
TRBJ1-2,.,TRBV19,.,TGTGCCAGTACCATGGAGTTTTCGGGGAGTGGCTACACCTTC,CASTMEFSGSGYTF
TRBJ1-5,.,TRBV15,.,TGTGCCACCAGCAGAATGCGGAGCAATCAGCCCCAGCATTTT,CATSRMRSNQPQHF
TRBJ2-3,few,TRBV7-3,.,TGTGCCAGCAGCCTAGGGGCGAAAGATACGCAGTATTTT,CASSLGAKDTQYF
TRBJ1-2,.,TRBV9,.,TGTGCCAGCAGCGGAGCCAGTGCCCCCACTGGTCGGGGGAGCTATGGCTACACCTTC,CASSGASAPTGRGSYGYTF
TRBJ2-7,.,TRBV5-1,TRBD1,TGCGCCAGCAGCCCGGGACAGCTGAGCTCCTACGAGCAGTACTTC,CASSPGQLSSYEQYF
TRBJ1-2,.,TRBV4-3,TRBD1,TGCGCCAGCAGCCAAGAGGAGGGGACAGGGTTAGATGGCTACACCTTC,CASSQEEGTGLDGYTF
TRBJ2-3,.,TRBV7-9,TRBD2,TGTGCCAGCCCGGGGGTAACGGGGGGGCCCACAGATACGCAGTATTTT,CASPGVTGGPTDTQYF
TRBJ1-6,.,TRBV4-1,TRBD1,TGCGCCAGCAGCCAACCCGGACAGGGCTATAATTCACCCCTCCACTTT,CASSQPGQGYNSPLHF
TRBJ1-5,.,TRBV7-8,TRBD1,TGTGCCAGCAGCCTGGGACAGGGTGATCAGCCCCAGCATTTT,CASSLGQGDQPQHF
TRBJ2-7,.,TRBV4-1,TRBD2,TGCGCCAGCAGCCGCGGAGCGGGGGGGGAGCAGTACTTC,CASSRGAGGEQYF
TRBJ2-7,.,TRBV4-2,.,.,CASSHVAGGSSSF
TRBJ2-7,medium-sized,TRBV28,.,TGTGCCAGCAGTCCCCTTATGGTCCCAGCGGGCGGAGCTATTTACGAGCAGTACTTC,CASSPLMVPAGGAIYEQYF
TRBJ2-7,.,TRBV6-6,TRBD1,TGTGCCAGCAGTTACAGCGACAGGGGGACCTACGAGCAGTACTTC,CASSYSDRGTYEQYF
TRBJ2-5,few,TRBV7-9,TRBD1,TGTGCCAGCACCTCTAGGACAGGCGGGGAGACCCAGTACTTC,CASTSRTGGETQYF
TRBJ2-3,.,TRBV4-1,.,TGCGCCAGCAGCCAGTCCCCCCCGCGAGATACGCAGTATTTT,CASSQSPPRDTQYF
TRBJ2-7,.,TRBV7-6,.,TGTGCCAGCAGCTCAACAGACTCCTACGAGCAGTACTTC,CASSSTDSYEQYF
TRBJ1-2,once,TRBV5-1,TRBD1,TGCGCCAGCACCCGGGACAGCATCAACTATGGCTACACCTTC,CASTRDSINYGYTF
TRBJ2-1,once,TRBV5-5,.,TGTGCCAGCAACTCGGGAGAGAGAAGCTCCTACAATGAGCAGTTCTTC,CASNSGERSSYNEQFF
TRBJ1-2,.,TRBV29-1,TRBD1,TGCAGCGTTGGAGGGACAGGGGGCGGCTACACCTTC,CSVGGTGGGYTF
TRBJ2-7,few,TRBV7-9,TRBD2,TGTGCCAGCAGCGCGGATTGGACTAGCGGTCCCTACGAGCAGTACTTC,CASSADWTSGPYEQYF
TRBJ1-2,.,TRBV7-9,.,TGTGCCAGCAGCCGAGGTAGAAACTATGGCTACACCTTC,CASSRGRNYGYTF
TRBJ2-5,once,TRBV6-6,.,TGTGCCAGCAGTTACGCCAGACAAGAGACCCAGTACTTC,CASSYARQETQYF
TRBJ1-2,.,TRBV7-2,TRBD1,TGTGCCAGCAGCCCCGGGACAGGGATCTATGGCTACACCTTC,CASSPGTGIYGYTF
TRBJ2-3,.,TRBV29-1,TRBD2,TGCAGCGTTCCTAGCGGGGGCCCACGCACAGATACGCAGTATTTT,CSVPSGGPRTDTQYF
TRBJ2-2,.,TRBV27,.,TGTGCCAGCAGCCCCCAATTTAGTTCGAACACCGGGGAGCTGTTTTTT,CASSPQFSSNTGELFF
TRBJ2-2,.,TRBV7-3,TRBD1,TGTGCCAGCAGCTCCGACAGGGGGCGGGGGGAGCTGTTTTTT,CASSSDRGRGELFF
TRBJ1-2,.,TRBV5-1,.,TGCGCCAGCAGCTTGGCGGGTCCTTCCTATGGCTACACCTTC,CASSLAGPSYGYTF